Listed below are T cell receptor beta chains from one sample, sequenced in a study of OX40 agonist ivuxolimab in advanced cancers. The data were produced by immunoSEQ multiplex PCR, yet TCRdb's version contains in-frame clones alone and is incomplete. The sample includes some 49,000 clones, 85% of them seen just once. The specimen was CD4+ or CD8+ T cells sorted from blood, collected in a trial of the OX40 agonist ivuxolimab. Receptors were obtained from an adult with an advanced solid tumor such as melanoma, head and neck, liver or kidney cancer. The CDR3 runs from the conserved cysteine through the conserved F or W. A D gene is named only where the DNA matches it firmly. The size field is filled for only some rows; it gives once, few, many or a size class.

cdr3_aa: CSVAGDDTDTQYF
cdr3_nt: TGCAGCGTTGCAGGGGATGACACAGATACGCAGTATTTT
clone_size: -
j_call: TRBJ2-3
v_call: TRBV29-1
d_call: -

cdr3_aa: CASSLTDRGLTEAFF
cdr3_nt: TGTGCCAGCAGCTTAACGGACAGGGGGCTCACTGAAGCTTTCTTT
clone_size: -
j_call: TRBJ1-1
v_call: TRBV11-2
d_call: TRBD1

cdr3_aa: CASSTGTGGSYEQYF
cdr3_nt: TGTGCCAGCAGTACCGGGACAGGGGGGTCCTACGAGCAGTACTTC
clone_size: -
j_call: TRBJ2-7
v_call: TRBV2
d_call: TRBD1

cdr3_aa: CASSYSSGIGEKLFF
cdr3_nt: TGTGCCAGCAGTTACTCATCGGGGATCGGCGAAAAACTGTTTTTT
clone_size: -
j_call: TRBJ1-4
v_call: TRBV6-5
d_call: -

cdr3_aa: CASSSPGTSGGFSTDTQYF
cdr3_nt: TGTGCCAGCAGTTCCCCCGGGACTAGCGGGGGGTTCAGCACAGATACGCAGTATTTT
clone_size: -
j_call: TRBJ2-3
v_call: TRBV27
d_call: TRBD2

cdr3_aa: CASSYGRSSGANVLTF
cdr3_nt: TGTGCCAGCAGCTATGGACGGTCCTCTGGGGCCAACGTCCTGACTTTC
clone_size: -
j_call: TRBJ2-6
v_call: TRBV9
d_call: -

cdr3_aa: CASSLEVATSGGLYNEQFF
cdr3_nt: TGTGCCAGCAGCTTAGAGGTTGCTACTAGCGGGGGGCTGTACAATGAGCAGTTCTTC
clone_size: -
j_call: TRBJ2-1
v_call: TRBV7-6
d_call: TRBD2

cdr3_aa: CASSLSPGELFF
cdr3_nt: TGTGCCAGCAGCCTCAGCCCCGGGGAGCTGTTTTTT
clone_size: once
j_call: TRBJ2-2
v_call: TRBV11-3
d_call: -

cdr3_aa: CASSTGQGNQPQHF
cdr3_nt: TGTGCCAGCAGTACGGGACAGGGCAATCAGCCCCAGCATTTT
clone_size: once
j_call: TRBJ1-5
v_call: TRBV9
d_call: TRBD1

cdr3_aa: CASSSQGGHYGYTF
cdr3_nt: TGTGCCAGCAGTTCCCAGGGGGGTCACTATGGCTACACCTTC
clone_size: -
j_call: TRBJ1-2
v_call: TRBV6-5
d_call: TRBD1

cdr3_aa: CASKEGAGNEQFF
cdr3_nt: TGTGCCAGTAAGGAGGGGGCAGGCAATGAGCAGTTCTTC
clone_size: -
j_call: TRBJ2-1
v_call: TRBV19
d_call: -

cdr3_aa: CASSPTDFPGFF
cdr3_nt: TGTGCCAGCAGCCCAACGGACTTTCCGGGTTTCTTC
clone_size: -
j_call: TRBJ1-2
v_call: TRBV11-2
d_call: -

cdr3_aa: CASSWGADSSYEQYF
cdr3_nt: TGTGCCAGCAGTTGGGGGGCGGATAGCTCCTACGAGCAGTACTTC
clone_size: -
j_call: TRBJ2-7
v_call: TRBV6-1
d_call: -

cdr3_aa: CASSSSEAGEETQYF
cdr3_nt: TGTGCCAGCAGCTCCTCGGAGGCGGGGGAAGAGACCCAGTACTTC
clone_size: -
j_call: TRBJ2-5
v_call: TRBV9
d_call: TRBD2

cdr3_aa: CASSLKQGREKLFF
cdr3_nt: TGTGCCAGCAGTTTAAAACAGGGGAGAGAAAAACTGTTTTTT
clone_size: -
j_call: TRBJ1-4
v_call: TRBV27
d_call: TRBD1

cdr3_aa: CASSPQGIAGANVLTF
cdr3_nt: TGTGCCAGCTCACCACAAGGGATAGCTGGGGCCAACGTCCTGACTTTC
clone_size: -
j_call: TRBJ2-6
v_call: TRBV18
d_call: -

cdr3_aa: CASNPPQDGYGYTF
cdr3_nt: TGTGCCAGCAACCCGCCCCAGGACGGCTATGGCTACACCTTC
clone_size: -
j_call: TRBJ1-2
v_call: TRBV7-8
d_call: -

cdr3_aa: CASRPGQGGQETQYF
cdr3_nt: TGTGCCAGCAGACCCGGACAGGGCGGACAAGAGACCCAGTACTTC
clone_size: -
j_call: TRBJ2-5
v_call: TRBV7-9
d_call: TRBD1

cdr3_aa: CASSYGQGGAGTGELFF
cdr3_nt: TGTGCCAGCAGTTATGGACAGGGGGGTGCGGGCACCGGGGAGCTGTTTTTT
clone_size: -
j_call: TRBJ2-2
v_call: TRBV28
d_call: TRBD1

cdr3_aa: CASSSHDRLGGYTF
cdr3_nt: TGTGCCAGCAGCTCCCACGACCGCCTTGGAGGCTACACCTTC
clone_size: -
j_call: TRBJ1-2
v_call: TRBV7-3
d_call: -

cdr3_aa: CASSPRDGEHHGYTF
cdr3_nt: TGTGCCAGCAGCCCAAGGGACGGGGAACATCATGGCTACACCTTC
clone_size: once
j_call: TRBJ1-2
v_call: TRBV5-6
d_call: -

cdr3_aa: CASGPGTGGYEQYF
cdr3_nt: TGTGCTAGTGGTCCCGGGACAGGGGGTTACGAGCAGTACTTC
clone_size: -
j_call: TRBJ2-7
v_call: TRBV12-5
d_call: TRBD1

cdr3_aa: CASSIGQAEAFF
cdr3_nt: TGTGCCAGCAGTATAGGACAGGCGGAAGCTTTCTTT
clone_size: -
j_call: TRBJ1-1
v_call: TRBV6-6
d_call: TRBD1

cdr3_aa: CASSLSGDGYTF
cdr3_nt: TGTGCCAGCAGTTTATCGGGGGATGGCTACACCTTC
clone_size: -
j_call: TRBJ1-2
v_call: TRBV27
d_call: -

cdr3_aa: CASINMSGSAEAFF
cdr3_nt: TGTGCCAGTATCAATATGTCGGGGAGCGCTGAAGCTTTCTTT
clone_size: -
j_call: TRBJ1-1
v_call: TRBV19
d_call: -

cdr3_aa: CASSPYHTGELFF
cdr3_nt: TGTGCCAGCAGCCCCTATCACACCGGGGAGCTGTTTTTT
clone_size: -
j_call: TRBJ2-2
v_call: TRBV7-9
d_call: -

cdr3_aa: CASNTGSFETIYTGELFF
cdr3_nt: TGTGCCAGCAACACTGGGTCGTTCGAGACTATTTACACCGGGGAGCTGTTTTTT
clone_size: -
j_call: TRBJ2-2
v_call: TRBV5-5
d_call: -

cdr3_aa: CASSSSEKLFF
cdr3_nt: TGTGCCAGCTCAAGTAGTGAAAAACTGTTTTTT
clone_size: few
j_call: TRBJ1-4
v_call: TRBV14
d_call: -

cdr3_aa: CASSGEGSGVEQYF
cdr3_nt: TGTGCCAGCAGCGGGGAGGGGTCCGGCGTAGAGCAGTACTTC
clone_size: -
j_call: TRBJ2-7
v_call: TRBV9
d_call: TRBD2

cdr3_aa: CSVDVGTGHTGELFF
cdr3_nt: TGCAGCGTTGATGTTGGGACAGGGCACACCGGGGAGCTGTTTTTT
clone_size: -
j_call: TRBJ2-2
v_call: TRBV29-1
d_call: TRBD1

cdr3_aa: CAISGPDRQETQYF
cdr3_nt: TGTGCCATCAGTGGCCCGGACAGACAAGAGACCCAGTACTTC
clone_size: -
j_call: TRBJ2-5
v_call: TRBV10-3
d_call: -

cdr3_aa: CATSASGTVVDGYTF
cdr3_nt: TGTGCCACCAGCGCTTCCGGGACAGTTGTCGATGGCTACACCTTC
clone_size: -
j_call: TRBJ1-2
v_call: TRBV15
d_call: TRBD1

cdr3_aa: CASSFRQGAPTGELFF
cdr3_nt: TGTGCCAGCAGTTTTAGGCAGGGGGCGCCCACCGGGGAGCTGTTTTTT
clone_size: few
j_call: TRBJ2-2
v_call: TRBV28
d_call: TRBD1

cdr3_aa: CASSYVGTGGTEAFF
cdr3_nt: TGTGCCAGCAGTTACGTCGGGACAGGGGGGACTGAAGCTTTCTTT
clone_size: -
j_call: TRBJ1-1
v_call: TRBV6-5
d_call: TRBD1

cdr3_aa: CASSEAALWFF
cdr3_nt: TGTGCCAGCAGTGAAGCGGCCCTCTGGTTCTTC
clone_size: -
j_call: TRBJ2-1
v_call: TRBV2
d_call: -

cdr3_aa: CASSTGGGIGELFF
cdr3_nt: TGTGCCAGTTCCACAGGGGGCGGGATCGGGGAGCTGTTTTTT
clone_size: -
j_call: TRBJ2-2
v_call: TRBV19
d_call: TRBD1

cdr3_aa: CASSFPGTGYGYTF
cdr3_nt: TGTGCCAGCAGCTTCCCGGGGACGGGGTATGGCTACACCTTC
clone_size: once
j_call: TRBJ1-2
v_call: TRBV13
d_call: -

cdr3_aa: CASSVKRSAYNEQFF
cdr3_nt: TGTGCCAGCAGTGTAAAGAGGTCAGCGTACAATGAGCAGTTCTTC
clone_size: -
j_call: TRBJ2-1
v_call: TRBV28
d_call: -

cdr3_aa: CASSATGGAGNTIYF
cdr3_nt: TGTGCCAGCAGCGCGACAGGGGGCGCGGGAAACACCATATATTTT
clone_size: -
j_call: TRBJ1-3
v_call: TRBV7-9
d_call: TRBD1

cdr3_aa: CASSLGPKDTQYF
cdr3_nt: TGTGCCAGCAGCTTAGGCCCCAAGGATACGCAGTATTTT
clone_size: -
j_call: TRBJ2-3
v_call: TRBV7-9
d_call: -

cdr3_aa: CASSLQGDEKLFF
cdr3_nt: TGTGCCAGCAGCCTACAGGGGGATGAAAAACTGTTTTTT
clone_size: -
j_call: TRBJ1-4
v_call: TRBV9
d_call: TRBD1

cdr3_aa: CASSTGGFGTEAFF
cdr3_nt: TGTGCCAGTAGCACAGGGGGCTTCGGGACTGAAGCTTTCTTT
clone_size: few
j_call: TRBJ1-1
v_call: TRBV19
d_call: TRBD1

cdr3_aa: CATSRGGNTEAFF
cdr3_nt: TGTGCCACCAGCAGAGGGGGGAACACTGAAGCTTTCTTT
clone_size: -
j_call: TRBJ1-1
v_call: TRBV15
d_call: -

cdr3_aa: CAWSPWGNEKLFF
cdr3_nt: TGTGCCTGGAGTCCGTGGGGGAATGAAAAACTGTTTTTT
clone_size: -
j_call: TRBJ1-4
v_call: TRBV30
d_call: -

cdr3_aa: CASSLWGEESTDTQYF
cdr3_nt: TGTGCCAGCAGTTTATGGGGTGAGGAAAGCACAGATACGCAGTATTTT
clone_size: -
j_call: TRBJ2-3
v_call: TRBV28
d_call: -

cdr3_aa: CAWSEGSGELFF
cdr3_nt: TGTGCCTGGAGTGAGGGGTCCGGGGAGCTGTTTTTT
clone_size: -
j_call: TRBJ2-2
v_call: TRBV30
d_call: -

cdr3_aa: CASSVGGGPDTQYF
cdr3_nt: TGTGCCAGCAGCGTCGGGGGGGGCCCAGATACGCAGTATTTT
clone_size: -
j_call: TRBJ2-3
v_call: TRBV9
d_call: TRBD2